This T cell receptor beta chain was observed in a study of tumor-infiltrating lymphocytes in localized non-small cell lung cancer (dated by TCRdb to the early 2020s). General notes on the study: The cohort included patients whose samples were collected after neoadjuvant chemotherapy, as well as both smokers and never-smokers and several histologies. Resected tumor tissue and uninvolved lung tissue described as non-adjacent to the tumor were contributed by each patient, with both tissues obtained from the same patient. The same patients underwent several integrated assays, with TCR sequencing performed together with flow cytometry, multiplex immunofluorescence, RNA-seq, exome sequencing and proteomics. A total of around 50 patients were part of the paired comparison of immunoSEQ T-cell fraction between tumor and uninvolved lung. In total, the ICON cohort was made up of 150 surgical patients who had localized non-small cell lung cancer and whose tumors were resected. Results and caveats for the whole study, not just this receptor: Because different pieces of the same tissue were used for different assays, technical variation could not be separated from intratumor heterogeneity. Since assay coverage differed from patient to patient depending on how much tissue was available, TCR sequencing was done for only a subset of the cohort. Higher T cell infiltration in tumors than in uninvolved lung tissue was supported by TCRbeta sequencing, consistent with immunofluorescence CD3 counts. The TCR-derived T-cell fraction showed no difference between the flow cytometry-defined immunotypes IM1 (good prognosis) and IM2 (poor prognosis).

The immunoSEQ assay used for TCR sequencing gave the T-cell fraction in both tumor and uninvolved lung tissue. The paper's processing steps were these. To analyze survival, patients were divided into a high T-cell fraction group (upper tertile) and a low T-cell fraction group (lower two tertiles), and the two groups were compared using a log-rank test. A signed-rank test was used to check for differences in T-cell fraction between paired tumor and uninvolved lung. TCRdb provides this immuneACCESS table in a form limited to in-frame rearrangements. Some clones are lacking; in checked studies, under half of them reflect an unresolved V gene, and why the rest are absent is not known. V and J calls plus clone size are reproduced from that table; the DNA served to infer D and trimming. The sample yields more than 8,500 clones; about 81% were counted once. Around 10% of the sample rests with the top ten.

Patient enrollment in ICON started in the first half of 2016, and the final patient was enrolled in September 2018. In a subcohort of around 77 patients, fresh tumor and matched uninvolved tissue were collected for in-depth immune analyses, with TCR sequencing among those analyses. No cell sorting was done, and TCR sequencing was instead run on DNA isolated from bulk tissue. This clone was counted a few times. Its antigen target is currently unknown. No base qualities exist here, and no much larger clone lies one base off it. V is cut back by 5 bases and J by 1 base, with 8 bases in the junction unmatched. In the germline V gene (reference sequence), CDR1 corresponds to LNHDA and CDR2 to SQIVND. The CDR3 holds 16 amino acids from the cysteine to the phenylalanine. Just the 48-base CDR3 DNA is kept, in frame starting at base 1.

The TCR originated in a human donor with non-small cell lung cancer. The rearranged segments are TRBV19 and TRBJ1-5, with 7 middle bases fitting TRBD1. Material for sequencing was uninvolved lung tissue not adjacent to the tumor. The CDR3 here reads CASSPRQGVSNQPQHF. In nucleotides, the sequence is TGTGCCAGTAGTCCGAGACAGGGAGTAAGCAATCAGCCCCAGCATTTT.